This TCR beta chain was found in a study of blood T cell repertoires in COVID-19. Sequencing was performed with immunoSEQ multiplex PCR; in TCRdb, only in-frame clones are kept and a portion is missing. This table has 200,000 to 300,000 clones, about 91% appearing once. V was clipped by 4 bases and J by 4 bases, with 20 bases between them. The V gene's germline CDR1 is SGHKS and CDR2 YYEKEE (reference sequence). The CDR3 is 16 amino acids. Material: PBMCs or T cells enriched from blood (not recorded which). This TCR was sampled from a woman aged 40 to 49 with acute COVID-19. This chain connects TRBV5-5 to TRBJ1-2; tentatively, D is TRBD1 (6 bases). Here the CDR3 reads CASSPGTSPKPYGYTF. CDR3 sequence (DNA): TGTGCCAGCAGCCCTGGGACAAGTCCCAAGCCCTATGGCTACACCTTC.